A selection of T cell receptor beta chains follows, all from one sample in a study of control samples from healthy donors and cancer patients. Measured with immunoSEQ multiplex PCR; TCRdb has only the in-frame clones, and not every one. The sample contains a few thousand clones, about 95% of which appear only once. Sequencing was done on a sample of PBMCs. Receptor source: a man between 70 and 80 years old with colorectal cancer. Both conserved end residues are part of each CDR3. The order of the fields is J gene, D gene, V gene, clone size, CDR3 length, CDR3 protein, CDR3 DNA. The D gene is left open where the match is weak. Rows may omit the clone size; those that give it use once, few, many or a size class.

TRBJ2-3 - TRBV7-9 once 12 CASSSTSSTQYF TGTGCCAGCAGCTCTACCTCGAGTACGCAGTATTTT
TRBJ1-2 - TRBV30 - 12 CAWSLIPLHGTF TGTGCCTGGAGCTTAATCCCGCTCCATGGCACCTTC
TRBJ1-1 - TRBV10-3 - 15 CAISESGTVNTEAFF TGTGCCATCAGTGAGTCCGGGACGGTGAACACTGAAGCTTTCTTT
TRBJ1-6 TRBD1 TRBV5-1 - 16 CASSSQLTGENSPLHF TGCGCCAGCAGCTCCCAGCTGACAGGGGAAAATTCACCCCTCCACTTT
TRBJ1-5 TRBD1 TRBV15 - 14 CATEDRERNQPQHF TGTGCCACCGAGGACAGGGAGCGGAATCAGCCCCAGCATTTT
TRBJ2-3 TRBD2 TRBV5-1 - 14 CASTSGGGTDTQYF TGCGCCAGTACTAGCGGGGGAGGCACAGATACGCAGTATTTT
TRBJ2-2 - TRBV5-1 - 15 CASSLEQVITGELFF TGCGCCAGCAGCTTGGAACAGGTTATCACCGGGGAGCTGTTTTTT
TRBJ2-1 - TRBV5-1 - 15 CASSLVGQTNNEQFF TGCGCCAGCAGCTTGGTTGGGCAGACTAACAATGAGCAGTTCTTC
TRBJ1-2 - TRBV5-6 - 15 CASSFGVSPLYGYTF TGTGCCAGCAGCTTCGGGGTCTCGCCCTTGTATGGCTACACCTTC
TRBJ2-6 - TRBV4-3 - 20 CASSQGLRDGNYSGANVLTF TGCGCCAGCAGCCAAGGGCTAAGGGACGGAAATTACTCTGGGGCCAACGTCCTGACTTTC
TRBJ2-5 - TRBV2 - 13 CASSVEYQETQYF TGTGCCAGCAGTGTCGAGTACCAAGAGACCCAGTACTTC
TRBJ1-1 - TRBV5-1 - 14 CASSPQGLDTEAFF TGCGCCAGCAGCCCCCAGGGACTGGACACTGAAGCTTTCTTT
TRBJ2-2 - TRBV4-3 - 14 CASRPGHITGELFF TGCGCCAGCAGACCCGGACATATCACCGGGGAGCTGTTTTTT
TRBJ2-7 - TRBV6-2/TRBV6-3 - 12 CASSPGLYEQYF TGTGCCAGCAGCCCCGGTTTGTACGAGCAGTACTTC
TRBJ2-1 - TRBV7-2 - 12 CASSAAYNEQFF TGTGCCAGCAGCGCCGCCTACAATGAGCAGTTCTTC
TRBJ1-6 TRBD1 TRBV2 - 13 CASRDRYNSPLHF TGTGCCAGCCGGGACAGATATAATTCACCCCTCCACTTT
TRBJ2-3 - TRBV2 - 16 CASSEGIPASTDTQYF TGTGCCAGCAGTGAAGGCATCCCGGCCAGCACAGATACGCAGTATTTT
TRBJ1-1 - TRBV7-3 - 13 CASSSTPGAQAFF TGTGCCAGCAGCTCAACGCCGGGGGCTCAAGCTTTCTTT
TRBJ1-2 TRBD1 TRBV18 - 20 CASSPPRLLRRDRELYGYTF TGTGCCAGCTCACCACCCCGCCTTCTTAGGAGGGACAGGGAGTTGTATGGCTACACCTTC
TRBJ2-4 - TRBV6-5 - 14 CASSPSLAKNIQYF TGTGCCAGCAGTCCCTCTTTAGCCAAAAACATTCAGTACTTC
TRBJ2-5 TRBD1 TRBV5-1 - 15 CASSVGQGAGETQYF TGCGCCAGCAGCGTCGGACAGGGGGCAGGAGAGACCCAGTACTTC
TRBJ1-1 - TRBV7-6 - 14 CASSRQYIGSEAFF TGTGCCAGCAGCCGACAGTACATCGGCTCTGAAGCTTTCTTT